The rows below give T cell receptor beta chains drawn from one sample of a study of response to subunit inactivated influenza vaccine. TCRdb independently ran MiXCR on the RT-PCR reads; one entry per CDR3 protein. The sample contains approximately 500,000 distinct CDR3 sequences, 10% to 15% of which appear only once. The source material was PBMCs from blood, sampled roughly 6 weeks after vaccination. The receptor set was obtained from a man aged 50 to 60 who received an inactivated influenza vaccine. The CDR3 runs from the conserved cysteine through the conserved F or W. The size field is filled for only some rows; it gives once, few, many or a size class.

few | TRBJ1-2 | TRBV6-1 | CASTRDRFNYGYTF
few | TRBJ2-1 | TRBV3-1 | CASSQTGGRTYNEQFF
- | TRBJ1-4 | TRBV4-1 | CASSPGQNNEKLFF
few | TRBJ1-5 | TRBV7-9 | CASSAGAQPQHF
- | TRBJ2-7 | TRBV4-2 | CASSQSSGGGEQYF
few | TRBJ2-5 | TRBV7-9 | CASSWRQIQETQYF
few | TRBJ2-1 | TRBV4-3 | CASSHSGTNNEQFF
- | TRBJ2-7 | TRBV7-3 | CASSLMGGVGYEQYF
- | TRBJ2-7 | TRBV9 | CASSVDPGQHYEQYF
- | TRBJ1-5 | TRBV19 | CATSGTGVGQPQHF
- | TRBJ2-7 | TRBV27 | CASSPVHGQGGRGEQYF
- | TRBJ2-7 | TRBV20-1 | CSANLGTYEQYF
- | TRBJ2-1 | TRBV7-2 | CASSLASDYNEQFF
- | TRBJ2-7 | TRBV20-1 | CSAQDSGVLSSYEQYF
- | TRBJ2-7 | TRBV10-3 | CAISVDSSYEQYF
- | TRBJ2-1 | TRBV20-1 | CSASRSGSSYNEQFF
few | TRBJ2-1 | TRBV12-3/TRBV12-4 | CASSPEPGDEQFF
few | TRBJ2-5 | TRBV20-1 | CSATTGGAQETQYF
- | TRBJ2-2 | TRBV20-1 | CSARDPHRVNTGELFF
- | TRBJ2-7 | TRBV15 | CATSRDWTEYEQYF
many | TRBJ2-3 | TRBV28 | CASSQGDTQYF
few | TRBJ2-2 | TRBV5-1 | CASSWDRAVPGELFF
few | TRBJ2-7 | TRBV5-1 | CASTAGPHYEQYF
few | TRBJ2-3 | TRBV20-1 | CSASNRGTSLADTQYF
many | TRBJ1-1 | TRBV6-2/TRBV6-3 | CASSPDRSRTEAFF
- | TRBJ1-1 | TRBV2 | CASSPLIWDTEAFF
- | TRBJ2-3 | TRBV12-3/TRBV12-4 | CASSFLGVFPAPDTQYF
few | TRBJ1-1 | TRBV14 | CASSQVPGDTEAFF
many | TRBJ1-6 | TRBV27 | CASTKKTGAALSPLHF
few | TRBJ1-2 | TRBV6-2/TRBV6-3 | CASSTDPFYGYTF
few | TRBJ2-1 | TRBV10-3 | CAISEQDRNNEQFF